A single sample is the source of the 29 T cell receptor beta chains below, sequenced in a study of breast tumors, draining lymph nodes, adjacent tissues. TCRdb passed the multiplex PCR reads through MiXCR, listing each CDR3 protein once. The sample shows over 70,000 distinct CDR3 sequences, roughly 28% of them seen only once. The lymph nodes were axillary draining lymph nodes from breast cancer patients. The sequenced sample was axillary lymph node tissue. Source of these receptors: a female donor with breast cancer. Some clones in this sample may be carry-over from other donors' samples.

This clonotype is deemed medium-sized. The chain carries TRBV11-2 and TRBJ2-2, with TRBD2 as a possible D gene (5 bases). Germline CDR1 SGHAT, CDR2 FQNNGV. Trimming stripped 2 bases from V and 2 bases from J, with 12 bases between. The CDR3 contains 16 residues. In DNA form, the CDR3 reads TGTGCCAGCAGCTTACCAGCGGAAATTAACACCGGGGAGCTGTTTTTT. Translating gives CASSLPAEINTGELFF.

About this clonotype: No conserved phenylalanine or tryptophan is present at the end of the CDR3, so a read error is the likely explanation. V is TRBV9 and J is TRBJ2-3; D is unresolved. V lost 3 bases and J lost 5, with 10 bases in between. The CDR3 length is 13 residues. From germline, CDR1 is SGDLS and CDR2 YYNGEE. CDR3 residues: CASSAEDRDTQYS. CDR3 bases: TGTGCCAGCAGCGCAGAAGATCGAGATACGCAGTATTCC.

The V call is TRBV29-1, the J call TRBJ1-4; the D gene is possibly TRBD1 (6 bases). Germline V lookup: CDR1 SQVTM, CDR2 ANQGSEA. The CDR3 consists of 10 residues. V lost 6 bases to trimming and J lost 7 bases, with 6 bases between them. CDR3 sequence: CSVQGEKLFF. In DNA form, the CDR3 reads TGCAGCGTACAGGGTGAAAAACTGTTTTTT.

The chain couples TRBV3-2 to TRBJ2-7; the table gives TRBD1 as D, unverified against the DNA. TRBV3-2 is a documented pseudogene. The CDR3 sequence is 18 residues long. CDR3 region: CASSQDSGQGCSAGEQYF. Written as DNA, the CDR3 is TGTGCCAGCAGCCAAGACTCGGGACAGGGGTGTTCGGCGGGCGAGCAGTACTTC.

This clonotype was detected ten times or more. The V call is TRBV20-1, the J call TRBJ1-4; 8 bases map to TRBD1. The V gene end was trimmed by 3 bases and the J gene end by 3 bases; junction bases not matched to a gene: 6. The length of the CDR3 is 15 residues. CDR1 is DFQATT, CDR2 SNEGSKA, per germline (reference sequence). The DNA of the CDR3 is TGCAGTGCTAGCTCAGGGGGCGCGTCTAATGAAAAACTGTTTTTT. Amino acid sequence: CSASSGGASNEKLFF.

The chain is built from TRBV29-1 and TRBJ2-7; 8 positions agree with TRBD2. The CDR3 contains 13 residues. The V and J ends lost 4 bases and 6 bases, in that order; junction bases with no gene match: 8. Germline V lookup: CDR1 SQVTM, CDR2 ANQGSEA. CDR3 bases: TGCAGCGTTGCTCGTATGGCGGGAGGCGAGCAGTACTTC. Its translation: CSVARMAGGEQYF.

The chain employs TRBV7-6 and TRBJ2-1; D is possibly TRBD2 (6 bases). Trimming removed 8 bases from V and 8 bases from J, with 22 bases in between. The CDR3 contains 15 residues. Germline V gives CDR1 SGHVS, CDR2 FNYEAQ. As DNA, the CDR3 is TGTGCCAGCGGAAAACGACTAGTTTGGGACGATGAGCAGTTCTTC. This encodes CASGKRLVWDDEQFF.

There are a few counts of this clonotype. A read error may produce the germline difference seen at one junction end. The J gene is TRBJ2-5, the V gene TRBV7-9, with D possibly called TRBD1 or TRBD2 (6 bases each). From germline, CDR1 is SEHNR and CDR2 FQNEAQ (reference sequence). This CDR3 is 15 amino acids long. The DNA for the CDR3 is TGTGCCAGCAGCGTTGCGGGACAATTCGGGGAGACCCAGTACTTT. Protein sequence: CASSVAGQFGETQYF.

The chain combines TRBV2 with TRBJ1-2, with D possibly matching TRBD1 (5 bases). Trimming took off 6 bases at V and 4 bases at J, with 30 bases between the two ends. The CDR3 is 19 amino acids. Germline CDR1 is SNHLY and CDR2 is FYNNEI. This CDR3 is CASSQGPRARDSGPYGYTF. CDR3 nucleotides: TGTGCCAGCAGCCAAGGTCCAAGGGCTCGGGACTCAGGGCCCTATGGCTACACCTTC.

Ten or more counts support this clonotype. V and J are TRBV24-1 and TRBJ2-1, with D possibly matching TRBD1 (7 bases). The V gene lost 3 bases and the J gene lost 4 bases, with 18 bases spanning the gap. Germline assignment: CDR1 KGHDR and CDR2 SFDVKD. This CDR3 has 17 residues. CDR3 loop: CATSDRARGAAYNEQFF. The CDR3 DNA sequence: TGTGCCACCAGTGATCGGGCCAGGGGGGCGGCTTACAATGAGCAGTTCTTC.

Here the CDR3 reads CAAGRGTGELFF. The CDR3 DNA sequence: TGTGCCGCCGGGAGGGGCACCGGGGAGCTGTTTTTT. The chain links TRBV11-2 to TRBJ2-2, with 8 bases fitting TRBD2. CDR3 length: 12 residues. The V gene end was trimmed by 11 bases and the J gene end by 4 bases; junction bases not matched to a gene: 3. Germline-derived CDR1 and CDR2 are SGHAT and FQNNGV. The full variable domain, in which reference TRBV11-2 and TRBJ2-2 provide the parts outside the CDR3, is EAGVAQSPRYKIIEKRQSVAFWCNPISGHATLYWYQQILGQGPKLLIQFQNNGVVDDSQLPKDRFSAERLKGVDSTLKIQPAKLEDSAVYLCAAGRGTGELFFGEGSRLTVL.

In the case of this clonotype: A junction end diverges from the germline sequence, so it may reflect a read error. The genes are TRBV12-3 or TRBV12-4 and TRBJ1-3, with D uncertain. This CDR3 spans 12 amino acids. Here the CDR3 DNA reads TGTGCCAGCAGTTTAGCCGGAAACACTATACATTTT. Translated, it gives CASSLAGNTIHF.

This clonotype was seen ten or more times. The chain uses TRBV7-2 and TRBJ2-7, with TRBD2 identical over 8 bases. The germline CDR1 and CDR2 sequences are SGHTA and FQGNSA. V dropped 2 bases and J dropped 6; count of bases not matched to a gene: 12. CDR3 length: 16 amino acids. For the CDR3, the DNA is TGTGCCAGCAGCTTATCCCCTACGGGAGGGCGGCGCGAGCAGTACTTC. Amino acid sequence: CASSLSPTGGRREQYF.

This sequence joins TRBV29-1 and TRBJ1-2; weak D call: TRBD1 (5 bases). The CDR3 length is 12 residues. Trimming cost V 3 bases and J 1 base, with 6 bases left between them. The germline V gene encodes CDR1 SQVTM and CDR2 ANQGSEA. The CDR3, as DNA: TGCAGCGTTGAGGGGGATAACTATGGCTACACCTTC. This translates into CSVEGDNYGYTF.

This clonotype was detected ten times or more. J is TRBJ2-7 and V is TRBV20-1; 8 bases are a match to TRBD2. The CDR3 consists of 14 residues. The trim removed 3 bases at V and 6 bases at J, leaving 10 bases unmatched. Germline V gives CDR1 DFQATT, CDR2 SNEGSKA (reference sequence). The CDR3 nucleotides read TGCAGTGCTAGGGTGGGAGCGGGAGTTGGCGAGCAGTACTTC. It encodes CSARVGAGVGEQYF.

The chain is built from TRBV2 and TRBJ2-7; perhaps TRBD1 as D (6 bases). The CDR3 is 15 residues long. With 7 bases removed from V and 6 bases from J, the gap between germline ends came to 22 bases. Germline V gene sequence: CDR1 SNHLY, CDR2 FYNNEI. CDR3 loop: CASKKLTGIYGEQYF. The CDR3 DNA reads TGTGCCAGCAAGAAATTGACAGGCATCTACGGCGAGCAGTACTTC.

The genes are TRBV10-3 and TRBJ1-1; 9 bases are a match to TRBD1. The CDR3 consists of 13 residues. With 3 bases clipped from V and 11 bases from J, the junction kept 7 bases outside the gene matches. Looked up from germline, CDR1 is ENHRY and CDR2 is SYGVKD. CDR3 DNA: TGTGCCATCAGTGACCCCGGGACAGGGATGGCTTTCTTT. Its protein is CAISDPGTGMAFF.

This clonotype was detected ten times or more. This sequence joins TRBV19 and TRBJ1-3, with a weak D call TRBD1 (5 bases). V shed 5 bases and J shed 3 bases, with 14 bases lying between them. CDR3 size: 15 residues. Per germline, CDR1 LNHDA and CDR2 SQIVND (reference sequence). The DNA for the CDR3 is TGTGCCAGTAGTCCCCGGTCGAGGGGTGGAAACACCATATATTTT. Encoded protein: CASSPRSRGGNTIYF.

The chain links TRBV25-1 to TRBJ2-5, with D possibly matching TRBD2 (7 bases). Germline V gene sequence: CDR1 MGHDK, CDR2 SYGVNS. The CDR3 sequence is 16 residues long. V shed 6 bases and J shed 4 bases, with 21 bases lying between them. The CDR3 protein is CASSREGGGHRETQYF. The CDR3 nucleotides are TGTGCCAGCAGCCGGGAAGGGGGAGGGCACAGAGAGACCCAGTACTTC.

This clonotype showed up many times. This chain connects TRBV27 to TRBJ2-1; D unresolved. CDR1 and CDR2 from the germline V gene are MNHEY and SMNVEV (reference sequence). The CDR3 sequence is 14 residues long. V was pared by 10 bases and J by 7 bases, with 20 bases between. CDR3 protein: CATKSPLLWNEQFF. Written as DNA, the CDR3 is TGTGCCACCAAAAGCCCATTGTTATGGAATGAGCAGTTCTTC.

In its sample, this clonotype was seen many times. V usage is TRBV12-3 or TRBV12-4 and J usage is TRBJ2-1, with D perhaps TRBD1 (6 bases). Deletions cut 2 bases from V and 6 bases from J, with 17 bases between. This CDR3 has 16 amino acids. The CDR3 is CASSLYQGPYTNEQFF. The DNA for the CDR3 is TGTGCCAGCAGTTTATATCAGGGGCCTTATACCAATGAGCAGTTCTTC.

This clonotype occurred many times. A much more abundant neighbour one base away suggests this may be a read error. The CDR3 does not end in the conserved phenylalanine or tryptophan, so this is likely a read error. V gene TRBV6-4 combines with J gene TRBJ1-5; D is unclear. Germline CDR1 reads MRHNA; CDR2 reads SNTAGT. V dropped 6 bases and J dropped 4 bases, with 10 bases sitting between them. CDR3 length: 13 residues. The CDR3 protein is CASSVEINQPQHS. DNA for the CDR3: TGTGCCAGCAGCGTCGAGATTAATCAGCCCCAGCATTCT.

As to this clonotype: The junction departs from the called germline gene at one end, perhaps through a read error. This sequence joins TRBV27 and TRBJ2-7, with D hard to call. CDR3 size: 12 residues. Germline V lookup: CDR1 MNHEY, CDR2 SMNVEV (reference sequence). The CDR3 protein is CTSSPRSYEQYF. CDR3 bases: TGTACCAGCAGTCCCCGCTCCTACGAGCAGTACTTC.

This clonotype was seen at least ten times. A much bigger clone sits one base away, suggesting this may be a read error. The gene calls are TRBV6-4 and TRBJ2-3; 7 nucleotides match TRBD2. Unmatched junction bases numbered 5, after V lost 5 bases and J lost 3 bases. The CDR3 covers 14 residues. Germline V gene data show CDR1 as MRHNA and CDR2 as SNTAGT. The CDR3 coding sequence is TGTGCCAGCAGTCACGTGGGAGGGACAGATACGCAGTATTTT. Translating gives CASSHVGGTDTQYF.

The rearrangement joins TRBV27 to TRBJ2-6; D ambiguous. This CDR3 is built from 12 residues. V shed 7 bases and J shed 5 bases, with 6 bases lying between them. Looked up from germline, CDR1 is MNHEY and CDR2 is SMNVEV (reference sequence). The DNA for the CDR3 is TGTGCCAGCAAACACAGGGCCAACGTCCTGACTTTC. This sequence encodes CASKHRANVLTF.

This clonotype appeared many times. The chain uses TRBV7-9 and TRBJ1-4; 8 nucleotides line up with TRBD1. V lost 5 bases and J lost 5; bases outside the gene matches: 7. CDR3 length: 15 amino acids. Per germline, CDR1 SEHNR and CDR2 FQNEAQ (reference sequence). Here the CDR3 reads CASSLPGQENEKLFF. Written as DNA, the CDR3 is TGTGCCAGCAGCCTCCCGGGACAGGAAAATGAAAAACTGTTTTTT. Full variable domain (rest looked up from reference TRBV7-9 and TRBJ1-4): DTGVSQNPRHKITKRGQNVTFRCDPISEHNRLYWYRQTLGQGPEFLTYFQNEAQLEKSRLLSDRFSAERPKGSFSTLEIQRTEQGDSAMYLCASSLPGQENEKLFFGSGTQLSVL.

This clonotype was seen repeatedly, ten times or more. This chain uses TRBV7-2 with TRBJ2-5; TRBD2 might be the D (6 bases). CDR1 is SGHTA, CDR2 FQGNSA, per germline. The CDR3 runs to 15 residues. Between the trimmed V and J ends, which lost 5 bases and 5 bases, there was a span of 18 bases. CDR3 sequence (DNA): TGTGCCAGCAGCGGCGGGGACGCAACGTTCGAGACCCAGTACTTC. Translating gives CASSGGDATFETQYF. Together with reference TRBV7-2 and TRBJ2-5, the CDR3 gives the full variable domain: GAGVSQSPSNKVTEKGKDVELRCDPISGHTALYWYRQSLGQGLEFLIYFQGNSAPDKSGLPSDRFSAERTGGSVSTLTIQRTQQEDSAVYLCASSGGDATFETQYFGPGTRLLVL.

Notes on this clonotype: It may be a read error: a sequence one base away is much more abundant. The chain combines TRBV6-1 with TRBJ1-2; possible D gene TRBD1, 5 bases. The CDR3 consists of 14 residues. V shed 5 bases and J shed 0 bases, with 10 bases lying between them. Germline CDR1 and CDR2: MNHNS and SASEGT. The CDR3 loop reads CASSRGGANYGYTF. The CDR3 DNA reads as TGTGCCAGCAGTCGTGGAGGGGCTAACTATGGCTACACCTTC.

This clonotype has a single count. Being one base from a much bigger clone, this may be a read error. V and J are TRBV3-1 and TRBJ2-6; tentatively, D is TRBD1 or TRBD2 (5 bases each). The CDR3 has 16 residues. Germline CDR1 LGHDT, CDR2 YNNKEL (reference sequence). The CDR3 region is CASSQGAGAGTNVLTF. The CDR3 DNA is TGTGCCAGCAGCCAAGGAGCCGGGGCTGGGACCAACGTCCTGACTTTC.